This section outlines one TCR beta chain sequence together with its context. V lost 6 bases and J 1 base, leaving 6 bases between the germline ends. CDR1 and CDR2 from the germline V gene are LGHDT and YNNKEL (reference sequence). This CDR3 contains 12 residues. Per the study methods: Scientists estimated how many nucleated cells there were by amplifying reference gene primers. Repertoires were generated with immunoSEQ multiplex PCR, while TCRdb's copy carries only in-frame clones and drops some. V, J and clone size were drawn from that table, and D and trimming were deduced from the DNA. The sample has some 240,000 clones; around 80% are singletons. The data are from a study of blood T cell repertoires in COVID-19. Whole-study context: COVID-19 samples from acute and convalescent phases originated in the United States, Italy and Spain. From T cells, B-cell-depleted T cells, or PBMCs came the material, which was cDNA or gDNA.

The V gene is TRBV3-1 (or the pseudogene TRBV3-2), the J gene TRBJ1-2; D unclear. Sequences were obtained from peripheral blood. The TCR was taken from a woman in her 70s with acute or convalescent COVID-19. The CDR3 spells CASRLGNYGYTF. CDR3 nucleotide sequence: TGTGCCAGCAGACTCGGTAACTATGGCTACACCTTC.